This T cell receptor beta chain was sequenced during a study of CD8+ T cells in alopecia areata. Across the study: Treated patients swallowed 5 to 10 mg of oral tofacitinib twice daily.

Notes on the study in general: Besides other cells, scalp samples also yield sequences of resident alphabeta T cells from normal skin. Patients shared TCRs less clearly than mice did, possibly for HLA-related reasons.

As part of sample collection, lesional scalp punch biopsies and peripheral blood were taken from alopecia areata patients. Concerning this clone: Its antigen is unidentified.

V was trimmed by 0 bases and J by 1 base, leaving 12 bases between them. CDR3 size: 16 residues. CDR1 and CDR2 (germline): SGHRS, YFSETQ. Reverse transcription of extracted RNA yielded cDNA, which provided the sequencing template. Sequencing used immunoSEQ multiplex PCR; TCRdb keeps in-frame clones, though not all of them. Here the sample spans 75,000 to 100,000 clones, nearly 45% being singletons. The sequence derives from a human donor with alopecia areata. Sequencing was done on a sample of CD4+ T cells sorted from blood. This chain joins TRBV5-1 and TRBJ2-3; TRBD2 might be the D (6 bases). The CDR3 protein is CASSLASWGGTDTQYF. CDR3 nucleotide sequence: TGCGCCAGCAGCTTGGCATCGTGGGGGGGCACAGATACGCAGTATTTT.